The 30 T cell receptor beta chains below were found in one sample sequenced in a study of blood T cells in healthy people across ages. Next came a second PCR, run for about 6 to 12 cycles, which used a sample-barcoded 5' primer along with a J-beta primer mix. TCRdb independently ran MiXCR on the 5' RACE reads; one entry per CDR3 protein. The sample includes 650,000 or so distinct CDR3 sequences, approximately 52% seen only once; the top ten take roughly 13%. The sequenced sample was blood. The receptors derive from an elderly woman in good health.

There are many counts of this clonotype. The chain couples TRBV12-3 or TRBV12-4 to TRBJ1-2; D is perhaps TRBD1 (5 bases). The V gene lost 5 bases and the J gene lost 7 bases, with 20 bases spanning the gap. The CDR3 runs to 15 residues. This CDR3 is CASSPTLGARSGYTF. Here the CDR3 DNA reads TGTGCCAGCAGTCCGACCTTAGGGGCGCGTTCTGGCTACACCTTC.

This clonotype showed up just once. This chain joins TRBV5-1 and TRBJ1-4, with 8 bases identical to TRBD1. V shed 6 bases and J 6 bases; nucleotides not matched to a gene: 10. Looked up from germline, CDR1 is SGHRS and CDR2 is YFSETQ. This CDR3 contains 15 residues. CDR3 region: CASKKPTGADEKLFF. In DNA form, the CDR3 reads TGCGCCAGCAAAAAACCGACAGGGGCGGATGAAAAACTGTTTTTT.

V is TRBV12-3 or TRBV12-4 and J is TRBJ2-7; tentatively, D is TRBD1 (5 bases). CDR3 size: 14 residues. V was pared by 4 bases and J by 0 bases, with 10 bases between. The CDR3 here is CASSSTGDSYEQYF. The CDR3 DNA reads TGTGCCAGCAGTTCTACAGGAGACTCCTACGAGCAGTACTTC.

This clonotype came up a few times. The chain carries TRBV9 and TRBJ2-1; D is unclear. Trimming stripped 0 bases from V and 1 base from J, with 2 bases between. This CDR3 has 13 residues. Germline CDR1 SGDLS, CDR2 YYNGEE. CDR3 amino acids: CASSVASYNEQFF. CDR3 coding DNA: TGTGCCAGCAGCGTAGCGTCCTACAATGAGCAGTTCTTC. Based on the CDR3 plus reference TRBV9 and TRBJ2-1, the full variable domain is DSGVTQTPKHLITATGQRVTLRCSPRSGDLSVYWYQQSLDQGLQFLIQYYNGEERAKGNILERFSAQQFPDLHSELNLSSLELGDSALYFCASSVASYNEQFFGPGTRLTVL.

This clonotype was counted a few times. The chain employs TRBV18 and TRBJ1-2; 8 positions match TRBD1. Trimming at V came to 1 base and at J to 8 bases, leaving 9 bases not matched to a gene. The germline CDR1 and CDR2 sequences are KGHSH and LQKENI. This CDR3 has 15 amino acids. CDR3 sequence (DNA): TGTGCCAGCTCACCACGGGAAACAGGGGGAGGCGGCTACACCTTC. It translates to CASSPRETGGGGYTF.

This CDR3 is CASSQAVADTQYF. The CDR3 nucleotides are TGTGCCAGCAGCCAAGCTGTGGCAGATACGCAGTATTTT. The gene calls are TRBV4-2 and TRBJ2-3; D is ambiguous. This CDR3 comprises 13 residues. Trimming stripped 1 base from V and 4 bases from J, with 6 bases between. Germline CDR1 LGHNA, CDR2 YNFKEQ.

This clonotype was counted between two and nine times. The chain uses TRBV27 and TRBJ2-1, with D unclear. The CDR3 sequence is 13 residues long. Trimming stripped 4 bases from V and 15 bases from J, with 19 bases between. Per the germline V gene, CDR1 is MNHEY and CDR2 is SMNVEV (reference sequence). The CDR3 loop reads CASSSVLQGPRFF. In nucleotides, the CDR3 is TGTGCCAGCAGTTCTGTACTCCAAGGGCCTCGGTTCTTC.

The chain is built from TRBV29-1 and TRBJ2-5; the D call may be TRBD1 or TRBD2 (5 bases each). Per germline, CDR1 SQVTM and CDR2 ANQGSEA. The CDR3 spans 13 residues. The V end lost 3 bases, the J end lost 11 bases, and 19 bases lay between the germline ends. The CDR3 nucleotides read TGCAGCGTTGAGATCCGAGGGGCCGGAGAGCAGTACTTC. It is translated as CSVEIRGAGEQYF.

This rearrangement joins TRBV20-1 to TRBJ1-2; D is perhaps TRBD1 (6 bases). CDR1 and CDR2 (germline): DFQATT, SNEGSKA (reference sequence). This CDR3 is built from 14 residues. V lost 6 bases to trimming and J lost 2 bases, with 16 bases between them. The CDR3 sequence: CSAFFEGGNYGYTF. CDR3 bases: TGCAGTGCCTTCTTTGAGGGGGGAAACTATGGCTACACCTTC.

This chain connects TRBV5-1 to TRBJ2-7, with D possibly being TRBD1 (6 bases). TRBJ2-5 explains the end of the DNA better; the J call may be wrong. The CDR3 is 15 residues long. Germline assignment: CDR1 SGHRS and CDR2 YFSETQ. CDR3 DNA: TGCGCCAGCAGCTTGGTCGGACAGCGATTAGAGACCCAGTACTTC. It encodes CASSLVGQRLETQYF.

This chain links TRBV9 with TRBJ2-5; D is unclear. V dropped 4 bases and J dropped 11 bases, with 24 bases sitting between them. The CDR3 length is 15 residues. CDR1 and CDR2 (germline): SGDLS, YYNGEE. The CDR3 protein is CASSIVPGPYNEQYF. DNA for the CDR3: TGTGCCAGCAGCATAGTCCCAGGCCCCTACAATGAGCAGTACTTC.

The V gene is TRBV29-1, the J gene TRBJ2-7; D tentatively fits TRBD1 or TRBD2 (5 bases each). Germline V gene sequence: CDR1 SQVTM, CDR2 ANQGSEA. The V end was cut by 5 bases, the J end by 5 bases, with 19 bases between. CDR3 length: 14 residues. CDR3: CSVLLTQMGDEQYF. The CDR3 DNA sequence: TGCAGCGTTCTCCTGACCCAGATGGGGGACGAGCAGTACTTC.

The chain recombines TRBV12-3 or TRBV12-4 with TRBJ2-3; possible D gene TRBD1, 6 bases. There are 16 residues in the CDR3. Trimming stripped 1 base from V and 11 bases from J, with 22 bases between. CDR3 region: CASSLGGRLSTDVQYF. CDR3 sequence (DNA): TGTGCCAGCAGTTTAGGGGGGCGGTTAAGCACAGATGTGCAGTATTTT.

Here the CDR3 reads CASSLRGLVFEGDNEQFF. DNA of the CDR3: TGTGCCAGCAGTTTAAGGGGACTGGTCTTCGAGGGCGACAATGAGCAGTTCTTC. The genes are TRBV12-3 or TRBV12-4 and TRBJ2-1, with D perhaps TRBD2 (6 bases). The CDR3 spans 18 residues. V was cut by 2 bases and J by 5 bases, with 22 bases left in between.

Remarks on this clonotype: A read error is possible here, since a much larger clone lies one base away. The rearrangement links TRBV6-5 to TRBJ2-5; possibly TRBD2 for D (5 bases). V was shortened by 4 bases and J by 11 bases, with 14 bases between the two germline ends. Per germline, CDR1 MNHEY and CDR2 SVGAGI. CDR3 size: 12 residues. CDR3 protein: CASSSAGGWQYF. The CDR3 nucleotides are TGTGCCAGCAGTTCCGCGGGCGGTTGGCAGTACTTC.

This clonotype was detected only a few times. The chain is built from TRBV28 and TRBJ2-7; D remains ambiguous. Germline V CDR1 and CDR2: MDHEN, SYDVKM. CDR3 length: 14 residues. Trimming took off 5 bases at V and 1 base at J, with 12 bases between the two ends. The CDR3, as DNA: TGTGCCAGCAGTGTCTTTGAGAATTCCTACGAGCAGTACTTC. Translating gives CASSVFENSYEQYF.

This clonotype was seen many times. The rearrangement uses TRBV29-1 and TRBJ2-5; D call uncertain. V was pared by 7 bases and J by 6 bases, with 9 bases between. This CDR3 is 10 amino acids long. CDR1 SQVTM and CDR2 ANQGSEA come from the germline V gene. CDR3 bases: TGCAGCGCTTTTTACCAGACCCAGTACTTC. This sequence encodes CSAFYQTQYF.

This clonotype came up many times. J is TRBJ1-2 and V is TRBV10-3, with D unresolved. Deletions cut 11 bases from V and 1 base from J, with 20 bases between. The CDR3 contains 15 residues. Germline assignment: CDR1 ENHRY and CDR2 SYGVKD. This CDR3 is CAAGEARTLNYGYTF. The CDR3 nucleotides read TGTGCCGCCGGAGAAGCACGGACCCTTAACTATGGCTACACCTTC.

This clonotype was seen once. An end of the junction differs from the germline gene, which may be a read error. The chain recombines TRBV5-1 with TRBJ2-1, with TRBD2 matching over 9 bases. The CDR3 totals 16 residues. CDR1 is SGHRS and CDR2 is YFSETQ in the germline V gene. The CDR3 here is CANSDRSGSVSNEQFF. In nucleotides, the CDR3 is TGCGCCAACAGCGATCGTAGCGGGAGTGTTAGCAATGAGCAGTTCTTC.

The table lists this clonotype with many counts. J is TRBJ2-3 and V is TRBV4-2, with 9 bases fitting TRBD2. Trimming took 3 bases from V and 4 from J; bases not matched to a gene: 8. CDR1 is LGHNA and CDR2 is YNFKEQ in the germline V gene. The CDR3 contains 16 residues. CDR3 sequence (DNA): TGTGCCAGCAGCCAGGGGCTAGGGACTAGCCCAGATACGCAGTATTTT. Encoded protein: CASSQGLGTSPDTQYF.

This clonotype was observed a handful of times. The rearrangement uses TRBV28 and TRBJ2-7; TRBD1 agrees at 7 bases. CDR1 is MDHEN, CDR2 SYDVKM, per germline. J gave up 4 bases and V 10 bases, and 10 bases lay outside the gene matches. The CDR3 is 13 amino acids. The CDR3 DNA sequence: TGTGCCACCTCCCTGCGACAGGGTTACGAGCAGTACTTC. Translating it yields CATSLRQGYEQYF.

This chain joins TRBV7-9 and TRBJ2-5; no clear D. V shed 8 bases and J shed 2 bases, with 9 bases lying between them. This CDR3 contains 12 residues. Per germline, CDR1 SEHNR and CDR2 FQNEAQ (reference sequence). DNA for the CDR3: TGTGCCAGCGGTAAGGAGCAAGAGACCCAGTACTTC. Its translation is CASGKEQETQYF.

As regards this clonotype: A junction boundary mismatches the germline segment, possibly from a read error. The genes are TRBV11-2 and TRBJ2-1; a possible D gene is TRBD2 (5 bases). Germline assignment: CDR1 SGHAT and CDR2 FQNNGV. This CDR3 comprises 15 residues. The CDR3 DNA reads TGTGCCAGCAGCCTAGAGACTTGGGCGGGCAATGAGCAGTTCTTC. It yields the protein CASSLETWAGNEQFF.

The V call is TRBV12-3 or TRBV12-4, the J call TRBJ2-7; weak D call: TRBD2 (5 bases). V shed 9 bases and J shed 7 bases, with 13 bases lying between them. The CDR3 contains 11 residues. CDR3 in DNA: TGTGCCAGTTCACGGTCGGGGGAGCAGTACTTC. The encoded protein is CASSRSGEQYF.

The CDR3 bases are TGCGCCAGCAAGTCGAGCAGCGGGGGGTGGGGGCGGTACTTC. Translating gives CASKSSSGGWGRYF. This chain uses TRBV10-2 with TRBJ2-7; TRBD2 agrees at 9 bases. The CDR3 totals 14 residues. J gave up 12 bases and V 7 bases, and 16 bases lay outside the gene matches. CDR1 is WSHSY and CDR2 is SAAADI in the germline V gene.

This clonotype has just a few counts. The gene calls are TRBV7-2 and TRBJ2-3; 7 nucleotides agree with TRBD2. Germline V gene lookup returns CDR1 SGHTA and CDR2 FQGNSA. V lost 3 bases and J lost 2; bases outside the gene matches: 5. The CDR3 loop spans 15 amino acids. This CDR3 is CASSLSGDSTDTQYF. CDR3 DNA: TGTGCCAGCAGCTTGAGCGGGGATTCCACAGATACGCAGTATTTT.

The chain has TRBV9 and TRBJ2-2; D unresolved. The CDR3 extends over 15 amino acids. The germline V gene encodes CDR1 SGDLS and CDR2 YYNGEE. V lost 4 bases to trimming and J lost 4 bases, with 14 bases between them. This CDR3 reads CASSPSGVGTGELFF. CDR3 coding DNA: TGTGCCAGCAGCCCAAGTGGGGTAGGCACCGGGGAGCTGTTTTTT.

The table lists this clonotype with many counts. The rearrangement uses TRBV11-2 and TRBJ1-4; no clear D gene. Germline assignment: CDR1 SGHAT and CDR2 FQNNGV. Trimming removed 3 bases at V and 4 bases at J, with 6 bases between. The CDR3 is 13 residues long. The CDR3 sequence is CASSFTDNEKLFF. The CDR3 DNA is TGTGCCAGCAGCTTCACAGATAATGAAAAACTGTTTTTT.

Turning to this clonotype: With a much larger clone just one base away, this may be a read error. The chain employs TRBV24-1 and TRBJ2-1, with a possible D match to TRBD1 (5 bases). Germline V gives CDR1 KGHDR, CDR2 SFDVKD. The CDR3 consists of 13 residues. CDR3 residues: CATRQSSYNERFF. Here the CDR3 DNA reads TGTGCCACCCGACAGAGCTCCTACAATGAGCGGTTCTTC.

This sequence joins TRBV6-1 and TRBJ2-4; 7 nucleotides match TRBD1. The better agreement between TRBJ2-5 and the DNA end casts doubt on the J call. CDR3 length: 16 amino acids. CDR1 MNHNS and CDR2 SASEGT come from the germline V gene. CDR3 coding DNA: TGTGCCAGCAGCCCCCGGAGAGCGACAGGGAAAGAGACCCAGTACTTC. Protein product: CASSPRRATGKETQYF.